This T cell receptor beta chain was found in a study of blood T cell repertoires in COVID-19. Study-wide background: Material from acute and convalescent COVID-19 was sourced from the United States, Italy and Spain. From T cells, B-cell-depleted T cells, or PBMCs came the material, which was cDNA or gDNA.

As processed by the authors: The authors estimated nucleated cell counts from reference gene primer amplification. Clones were sequenced by immunoSEQ multiplex PCR, and TCRdb holds only the in-frame ones, with some missing. V, J and clone size were drawn from that table, and D and trimming were deduced from the DNA. This sample has about 220,000 clones, with roughly 84% found just once. This clone came up a few times. Germline V gene data show CDR1 as SEHNR and CDR2 as FQNEAQ (reference sequence). V lost 4 bases to trimming and J lost 0 bases; unmatched junction nucleotides: 6. CDR3 length equals 16 residues.

The sequencing input was peripheral blood. The chain couples TRBV7-9 to TRBJ2-3; TRBD1 matches at 8 bases. This receptor was obtained from a man aged 50 or older who had recovered from COVID-19. CDR3 in DNA: TGTGCCAGCAGCTCCGGGACAGGAGTAAGCACAGATACGCAGTATTTT. This gives the protein CASSSGTGVSTDTQYF.